Sequencing of this T cell receptor beta chain was carried out in a study of OX40 agonist ivuxolimab in advanced cancers. Study findings and constraints: At 0.1-3.0 mg/kg, partial responders had clonal expansion among the lowest observed. Expanded clones were, on average, more numerous among CD8+ T cells than CD4+.

Germline V gene sequence: CDR1 SGHTA, CDR2 FQGNSA. This CDR3 is built from 14 residues. Deletions cut 2 bases from V and 1 base from J, with 5 bases between. Clones were read by immunoSEQ multiplex PCR, and TCRdb kept only the in-frame ones, dropping some. Here the sample spans around 56,000 clones, roughly 91% being singletons. For this clone: What it binds is not known.

The input for sequencing was CD4+ or CD8+ T cells sorted from blood, taken in a trial of the OX40 agonist ivuxolimab. The chain employs TRBV7-2 and TRBJ2-2; D is uncertain. This sequence was found in an adult with an advanced solid tumor such as melanoma, head and neck, liver or kidney cancer. Here the CDR3 DNA reads TGTGCCAGCAGCTTAATAAGGAACACCGGGGAGCTGTTTTTT. Protein product: CASSLIRNTGELFF.